A single sample is the source of the 22 T cell receptor beta chains below, sequenced in a study of immune characteristics of hereditary and idiopathic chronic pancreatitis. Chronic pancreatitis tissue was collected during total pancreatectomy with islet autotransplantation. Data came from immunoSEQ multiplex PCR; TCRdb stores just in-frame clones and leaves some out. The sample yields 5,600 or so clones, 73% seen once. Sequences were obtained from pancreas tissue with hereditary chronic pancreatitis. These receptors were collected from a human donor with chronic pancreatitis.

This chain connects TRBV18 to TRBJ1-3; perhaps TRBD1 as D (5 bases). The V gene's germline CDR1 is KGHSH and CDR2 LQKENI. The CDR3 spans 14 residues. V was shortened by 1 base and J by 2 bases, with 6 bases between the two germline ends. CDR3 coding DNA: TGTGCCAGCTCACCACAGGGGCCTGGAAACACCATATATTTT. Amino acid sequence: CASSPQGPGNTIYF.

This clone was picked up one time. V gene TRBV7-2 combines with J gene TRBJ1-6; 10 bases are a match to TRBD1. Unmatched junction bases numbered 2, after V lost 0 bases and J lost 0 bases. Germline-derived CDR1 and CDR2 are SGHTA and FQGNSA. The CDR3 length is 18 residues. CDR3 nucleotides: TGTGCCAGCAGCTTAGCCTGGACAGGGGGCTCCTATAATTCACCCCTCCACTTT. Residues: CASSLAWTGGSYNSPLHF.

This clone has just one count. The junction shows a germline mismatch at one end, possibly a read error. The rearrangement joins TRBV24-1 to TRBJ2-5; tentative D call: TRBD2 (5 bases). CDR1 KGHDR and CDR2 SFDVKD come from the germline V gene. The length of the CDR3 is 15 residues. The CDR3, as DNA: TGTGCCACCAGTGATACCTCTAGGAGGCAAGGGACCCAGTACTTC. It codes for CATSDTSRRQGTQYF.

The rearrangement uses TRBV11-3 and TRBJ2-3; a weak D match, TRBD1 (6 bases). This CDR3 has 12 residues. Trimming pared 5 bases from V and 4 bases from J, leaving 7 bases between. The germline CDR1 and CDR2 sequences are SGHNT and YENEEA. CDR3 loop: CASSQGSDTQYF. Written as DNA, the CDR3 is TGTGCCAGCAGCCAGGGGTCAGATACGCAGTATTTT.

The chain is built from TRBV9 and TRBJ2-2, with D unclear. The CDR3 consists of 15 residues. V lost 1 base and J lost 4, with 11 bases in between. Germline CDR1 SGDLS, CDR2 YYNGEE. The CDR3 coding sequence is TGTGCCAGCAGCGTACGCGAGCTCGGCACCGGGGAGCTGTTTTTT. It encodes CASSVRELGTGELFF. Together with reference TRBV9 and TRBJ2-2, the CDR3 gives the full variable domain: DSGVTQTPKHLITATGQRVTLRCSPRSGDLSVYWYQQSLDQGLQFLIQYYNGEERAKGNILERFSAQQFPDLHSELNLSSLELGDSALYFCASSVRELGTGELFFGEGSRLTVL.

This chain uses TRBV6-2 or TRBV6-3 with TRBJ2-5, with 7 nucleotides matching TRBD2. Germline V CDR1 and CDR2: MNHEY, SVGEGT. CDR3 length: 13 amino acids. V lost 6 bases, J lost 5 bases, and 6 bases stayed unmatched. This CDR3 is CASSLAERETQYF. The CDR3 bases are TGTGCCAGCAGCCTAGCGGAAAGGGAGACCCAGTACTTC.

The gene calls are TRBV5-4 and TRBJ2-5, with 7 bases matching TRBD1. The germline V gene encodes CDR1 SGHNT and CDR2 YYREEE (reference sequence). There are 14 residues in the CDR3. V shed 5 bases and J 5 bases; nucleotides not matched to a gene: 9. In DNA form, the CDR3 reads TGTGCCAGCAGTCGGACAGGCCGGTGGGAGACCCAGTACTTC. Translated: CASSRTGRWETQYF. Together with reference TRBV5-4 and TRBJ2-5, the CDR3 gives the full variable domain: ETGVTQSPTHLIKTRGQQVTLRCSSQSGHNTVSWYQQALGQGPQFIFQYYREEENGRGNFPPRFSGLQFPNYSSELNVNALELDDSALYLCASSRTGRWETQYFGPGTRLLVL.

The chain couples TRBV3-1 (or the pseudogene TRBV3-2) to TRBJ2-7, with D perhaps assigned TRBD1 or TRBD2 (6 bases each). The CDR3 length is 12 residues. Trimming cost V 0 bases and J 9 bases, with 9 bases left between them. Germline CDR1 and CDR2: LGHDT and YNNKEL (reference sequence). The CDR3 region is CASSQEGGRQYV. The CDR3 DNA follows: TGTGCCAGCAGCCAAGAAGGGGGGAGGCAGTACGTC.

This clone was observed a few times. This rearrangement joins TRBV24-1 to TRBJ2-2, with a tentative D call TRBD1 (6 bases). Germline V CDR1 and CDR2: KGHDR, SFDVKD. Trimming removed 3 bases at V and 5 bases at J, with 12 bases between. The CDR3 contains 15 residues. Here the CDR3 reads CATSDLRQETGELFF. The CDR3, as DNA: TGTGCCACCAGTGATCTCAGACAGGAAACCGGGGAGCTGTTTTTT.

The rearrangement uses TRBV6-5 and TRBJ1-6; 7 nucleotides agree with TRBD1. CDR1 MNHEY and CDR2 SVGAGI come from the germline V gene. V shed 0 bases and J 14 bases; nucleotides not matched to a gene: 10. CDR3 length: 15 residues. The CDR3 is CASSYSRDSQGALHF. CDR3 DNA: TGTGCCAGCAGTTACTCCCGGGACAGCCAAGGAGCCCTCCACTTT.

This clone was recorded only once. In DNA, the CDR3 is TGTGCCAGCAGTGAAGCGGAGGGGGTGGGCAACTATGGCTACACCTTC. This sequence encodes CASSEAEGVGNYGYTF. The chain joins TRBV6-1 to TRBJ1-2, with a possible D match to TRBD1 (6 bases). The CDR3 extends over 16 amino acids. V was cut by 0 bases and J by 2 bases, with 13 bases left in between. Per the germline V gene, CDR1 is MNHNS and CDR2 is SASEGT.

The V and J genes are TRBV6-5 and TRBJ1-1; possible D gene TRBD1, 5 bases. In germline, CDR1 is MNHEY, CDR2 SVGAGI. V was shortened by 7 bases and J by 4 bases, with 7 bases between the two germline ends. This CDR3 comprises 11 residues. The CDR3 loop reads CASTRGTEAFF. CDR3 nucleotide sequence: TGTGCCAGCACTAGGGGCACTGAAGCTTTCTTT.

The table lists this clone with a few counts. This chain links TRBV6-5 with TRBJ1-2; D perhaps matches TRBD1 (5 bases). Trimming pared 5 bases from V and 8 bases from J, leaving 18 bases between. Germline V CDR1 and CDR2: MNHEY, SVGAGI. The CDR3 runs 14 residues. CDR3 amino acids: CASSSPGRESGYTF. CDR3 coding DNA: TGTGCCAGCAGTAGCCCAGGGAGGGAGTCCGGCTACACCTTC.

The chain has TRBV7-8 and TRBJ2-5, with TRBD1 identical over 9 bases. The CDR3 is 15 amino acids. J gave up 4 bases and V 1 base, and 4 bases lay outside the gene matches. Germline assignment: CDR1 SGHVS and CDR2 FQNEAQ. The CDR3 coding sequence is TGTGCCAGCAGCTTAGTGCCGGGACAGGGAGAGACCCAGTACTTC. It is translated as CASSLVPGQGETQYF.

The rearrangement joins TRBV6-6 to TRBJ1-5, with 9 bases identical to TRBD1. Germline CDR1 reads MNHNY; CDR2 reads SVGAGI (reference sequence). The CDR3 has 16 residues. With V trimmed by 5 bases and J by 0 bases, 5 bases remained unmatched. In nucleotides, the CDR3 is TGTGCCAGCAGTCCGTGGGGACAGGGTAGCAATCAGCCCCAGCATTTT. The encoded protein is CASSPWGQGSNQPQHF.

This chain links TRBV5-1 with TRBJ1-1; D is uncertain. The CDR3 sequence is 15 residues long. Germline V gene lookup returns CDR1 SGHRS and CDR2 YFSETQ. V was trimmed by 0 bases and J by 0 bases, leaving 9 bases between them. In DNA form, the CDR3 reads TGCGCCAGCAGCTTGGAAGTCGCCTTGAACACTGAAGCTTTCTTT. Translated: CASSLEVALNTEAFF.

CDR3 in DNA: TGTGCCAGCAAGGGGGTCACCTTC. Amino acid sequence: CASKGVTF. V and J are TRBV3-1 (or the pseudogene TRBV3-2) and TRBJ1-2, with a weak D call TRBD1 (6 bases). The CDR3 sequence is 8 residues long. From germline, CDR1 is LGHDT and CDR2 YNNKEL (reference sequence). Trimming took off 7 bases at V and 13 bases at J, with 7 bases between the two ends.

Only a few counts were recorded for this clone. The J gene is TRBJ1-1, the V gene TRBV5-1, with 7 positions matching TRBD1. CDR1 and CDR2 (germline): SGHRS, YFSETQ. V lost 6 bases to trimming and J lost 0 bases; unmatched junction nucleotides: 14. This CDR3 region has 17 residues. Here the CDR3 DNA reads TGCGCCAGCACTCACTCAGGGGGTGGACGACTGAACACTGAAGCTTTCTTT. This encodes CASTHSGGGRLNTEAFF. Full variable domain (missing parts from reference TRBV5-1 and TRBJ1-1): KAGVTQTPRYLIKTRGQQVTLSCSPISGHRSVSWYQQTPGQGLQFLFEYFSETQRNKGNFPGRFSGRQFSNSRSEMNVSTLELGDSALYLCASTHSGGGRLNTEAFFGQGTRLTVV.

Regarding this clone: The identical CDR3 is also encoded by other nucleotide sequences in the sample. V gene TRBV7-9 combines with J gene TRBJ1-1; 7 nucleotides line up with TRBD1. The germline V gene has CDR1 SEHNR and CDR2 FQNEAQ (reference sequence). V trimming: 4 bases; J trimming: 5 bases; junction bases outside the gene matches: 4. The CDR3 is 13 amino acids. CDR3 coding DNA: TGTGCCAGCAGCTCCCAGGGGGATACTGAAGCTTTCTTT. It translates to CASSSQGDTEAFF.

Written as DNA, the CDR3 is TGTGCCAGCAGTGAAGGGACAGGGGGCACAGATACGCAGTATTTT. It translates to CASSEGTGGTDTQYF. The chain couples TRBV6-4 to TRBJ2-3; 10 nucleotides line up with TRBD1. Germline assignment: CDR1 MRHNA and CDR2 SNTAGT. V was pared by 3 bases and J by 1 base, with 1 base of the junction left unmatched. The CDR3 runs 15 residues.

This clone was observed a few times. This chain uses TRBV7-2 with TRBJ1-1, with D perhaps matching TRBD1 (6 bases). With 2 bases removed from V and 4 bases from J, the gap between germline ends came to 11 bases. The germline V gene encodes CDR1 SGHTA and CDR2 FQGNSA. The CDR3 sequence is 14 residues long. The CDR3 DNA follows: TGTGCCAGCAGCTTAAACAGGGTTGGCACTGAAGCTTTCTTT. It is translated as CASSLNRVGTEAFF.

CDR3: CAAAERVGYGYTF. In DNA form, the CDR3 reads TGTGCCGCCGCAGAAAGGGTCGGCTATGGCTACACCTTC. V usage is TRBV21-1 and J usage is TRBJ1-2. TRBV21-1 is annotated as a pseudogene. The CDR3 is 13 amino acids.